This is a list of T cell receptor beta chains from one sample in a study of T cells in Graves' hyperthyroidism and ophthalmopathy. TCRdb recomputed calls from the multiplex PCR reads with MiXCR, one row per CDR3 protein. The sample records about 720,000 distinct CDR3 sequences, about 16% being singletons. The sample consisted of blood. The receptors originated from a man aged 18 to 30 with Graves' hyperthyroidism. Each CDR3 is given with its conserved first and last residue. Fields, in order: V gene, clone size, D gene, J gene, CDR3 DNA, CDR3 protein. D genes are given only for firm matches. The size entry is marked missing in some rows and otherwise reads once, few, many or a size class.

>TRBV5-6|many|NA|TRBJ1-1
TGTGCCAGCAAACGCCTAGGGGCAGGAGGCGGCACTGAAGCTTTCTTT
CASKRLGAGGGTEAFF
>TRBV28|many|NA|TRBJ1-3
TGTGCCAGCAGTCTCTTACTTAGCGGGGCAGGAAACACCATATATTTT
CASSLLLSGAGNTIYF
>TRBV6-1|many|TRBD1|TRBJ1-1
TGTGCCACCAGAAGGACAGGGGACGCTGAAGCTTTCTTT
CATRRTGDAEAFF
>TRBV12-3/TRBV12-4|many|NA|TRBJ1-2
TGTGCCAGCAGTTTCTGGGAGGGTGGCTACACCTTC
CASSFWEGGYTF
>TRBV5-5|few|NA|TRBJ1-2
TGTGCCAGCAGCTTTCGGCAGGGAATAATTAGCTACACCTTC
CASSFRQGIISYTF
>TRBV6-2/TRBV6-3|few|TRBD2|TRBJ2-3
TGTGCCAGCCGGACTAGCGGGAGGGTCACAGATACGCAGTATTTT
CASRTSGRVTDTQYF
>TRBV28|few|NA|TRBJ2-1
TGTGCCAGCAGTTTACGAGGACTACCTTCCTACAATGAGCAGTTCTTC
CASSLRGLPSYNEQFF
>TRBV29-1|few|NA|TRBJ2-1
TGCAGCGGATATAAAAACAATGAGCAGTTCTTC
CSGYKNNEQFF
>TRBV4-2|NA|TRBD1|TRBJ1-1
TGTGCCAGCAGCGCAACCGGGACAGGGACTGAAGCTTTCTTT
CASSATGTGTEAFF
>TRBV5-6|once|TRBD2|TRBJ2-1
TGTGCCAGCAGCCTTACTAGCGGGAGGGCCTACAATGAGCAGTTCTTC
CASSLTSGRAYNEQFF
>TRBV4-1|few|NA|TRBJ2-5
TGCGCCAGCAGCCAAGATCGGTTCTCCGGGGAGACCCAGTACTTC
CASSQDRFSGETQYF
>TRBV11-1|many|TRBD2|TRBJ2-1
TGTGCCAGCAGCTCGTTAGCGGGAGGAGGTACCAATGAGCAGTTCTTC
CASSSLAGGGTNEQFF
>TRBV20-1|many|TRBD2|TRBJ2-3
TGCAGTGCTATTTATAGCGGGAGGGCAAAAGATACGCAGTATTTT
CSAIYSGRAKDTQYF
>TRBV2|NA|TRBD1|TRBJ2-1
TGTGCCAGCAGGGCTATGGACAGGGGGCGCCCCAATGAGCAGTCCTTC
CASRAMDRGRPNEQSF
>TRBV4-1|NA|NA|TRBJ1-5
TGCGCCAGCAGCCAAGAAACCACTTATAGCAATCAGCCCCAGCATTTT
CASSQETTYSNQPQHF
>TRBV28|NA|TRBD2|TRBJ2-5
TGTGCCAGCACAACCCGGGGGGGCCCAGAGACCCAGTACTTC
CASTTRGGPETQYF
>TRBV20-1|NA|NA|TRBJ1-5
TGCAGTGCTAGAAGAGTCTCGGGTTCGAAGAATCAGCCCCAGCATTTT
CSARRVSGSKNQPQHF
>TRBV7-8|many|NA|TRBJ2-7
TGTGCCAGCAGCCATCCGGGACATCTGATCTACGAGCAGTACTTC
CASSHPGHLIYEQYF
>TRBV7-3|few|NA|TRBJ1-6
TGTGCCAGCAGCTTAAGCGGGGGGGGTTCACCCCTCCACTTT
CASSLSGGGSPLHF
>TRBV9|few|NA|TRBJ2-3
TGTGCCAGCAGCGTAGGGGGAAGCGGCGAGAATACGCAGTATTTT
CASSVGGSGENTQYF
>TRBV28|many|TRBD1|TRBJ2-1
TGTGCCAGCAGTTTCAGGGCAGGGGGATGGAATGAGCAGTTCTTC
CASSFRAGGWNEQFF
>TRBV29-1|many|NA|TRBJ1-4
TGCAGCGTGGGGGACGACGGCTGGAGCGGAGAAAAACTGTTTTTT
CSVGDDGWSGEKLFF
>TRBV2|few|TRBD2|TRBJ2-4
TGTGCCAGCAGTCAAAGAGCGGGAGTCACCAAAAACATTCAGTACTTC
CASSQRAGVTKNIQYF
>TRBV24-1|many|NA|TRBJ1-5
TGTGCCACCAGTGCCGCAGGGGAGGCAAGACAGCCCCAGCATTTT
CATSAAGEARQPQHF
>TRBV5-1|NA|NA|TRBJ2-1
TGCGCCAGCAGCTTGTTACCTGACTCCGTGAATGAGCAGTTCTTC
CASSLLPDSVNEQFF
>TRBV24-1|many|TRBD1|TRBJ1-1
TGTGCCAACGTGGACAGGGACACTGAAGCTTTCTTT
CANVDRDTEAFF
>TRBV6-5|NA|NA|TRBJ2-1
TGTGCCAGCAGTTACGGGACCGTCGGCGATGAGCAGTTCTTC
CASSYGTVGDEQFF
>TRBV28|many|TRBD2|TRBJ2-7
TGTGCCAGCAGTTTAGCGGGAGCCAAGAAAGAGCAGTACTTC
CASSLAGAKKEQYF
>TRBV29-1|few|NA|TRBJ1-2
TGCAGCGTTGAAGATCAAGGATTTAACTATGGCTACACCTTC
CSVEDQGFNYGYTF
>TRBV7-2|NA|NA|TRBJ2-1
TGTGCCAGCAGCGCCTCGCAGGGGCCCTACAGTGAGCAGTTCTTC
CASSASQGPYSEQFF
>TRBV7-9|few|TRBD2|TRBJ2-1
TGTGCCAGCAGCCATCGACTAGCGGGAGTCATAAGCTCCTACAATGAGCAGTTCTTC
CASSHRLAGVISSYNEQFF
>TRBV18|few|NA|TRBJ2-6
TGTGCCAGCTCACCACCCTATCCCCGGGGACCGACTGGGGCCAACGTCCTGACTTTC
CASSPPYPRGPTGANVLTF
>TRBV7-8|NA|TRBD1|TRBJ1-1
TGTGCCAGCAGCGAAATAGCCGGGACAGGTCGTATGAACACTGAAGCTTTCTTT
CASSEIAGTGRMNTEAFF
>TRBV12-5|few|NA|TRBJ2-1
TGTGCTAGTGGTTTGGTCCGCAGCGGCACGGAGTTTGCAGAGCAGTTCTTC
CASGLVRSGTEFAEQFF
>TRBV28|NA|TRBD1|TRBJ2-1
TGTGCCAGCAGAAAACCGGGACAGGCCTACAATGAGCAGTTCTTC
CASRKPGQAYNEQFF
>TRBV5-1|few|TRBD2|TRBJ2-1
TGCGCCAGCAACGAAGGGACTAGCAGGGCGGGGGAGCAGTTCTTC
CASNEGTSRAGEQFF
>TRBV28|many|NA|TRBJ2-3
TGTGCCAGCAGTCCCGTAATATACTCCACAGATACGCAGTATTTT
CASSPVIYSTDTQYF
>TRBV18|many|NA|TRBJ1-1
TGTGCCAGCTCGTTAGGCGCGACCACTGAAGCTTTCTTT
CASSLGATTEAFF
>TRBV7-9|NA|TRBD2|TRBJ2-3
TGTGCCAGCGGGGGGGCTAGCGGGAGAAGGAGCACAGATACGCAGTATTTT
CASGGASGRRSTDTQYF
>TRBV20-1|NA|NA|TRBJ1-2
TGCAGTGCTAGTAACGGGCTCTATGGCTACACCTTC
CSASNGLYGYTF
>TRBV9|NA|TRBD2|TRBJ2-1
TGTGCCAGCAGAGGACTACCGCCCGGGGGGAATGAGCAGTTCTTC
CASRGLPPGGNEQFF
>TRBV27|many|NA|TRBJ2-2
TGTGCCAGCAGTTTAAAACAGTACACCGGGGAGCTGTTTTTT
CASSLKQYTGELFF
>TRBV27|many|TRBD2|TRBJ2-7
TGTGCCAGCAGTCTCGGGACTAGCGGATTGGGAGAGCAGTACTTC
CASSLGTSGLGEQYF
>TRBV30|many|TRBD2|TRBJ2-3
TGTGCCTGGAGTAACGGCCTCAGCGGGAGCGCAGATACGCAGTATTTT
CAWSNGLSGSADTQYF
>TRBV29-1|many|NA|TRBJ2-7
TGCAGCGTTGAAGTTTCCACTAGATACGAGCAGTACTTC
CSVEVSTRYEQYF
>TRBV5-1|once|TRBD2|TRBJ2-7
TGCGCCAGCAGCCGGGGGACTAGCGGGAAGTCGAACTACGAGCAGTACTTC
CASSRGTSGKSNYEQYF
>TRBV28|many|NA|TRBJ2-7
TGTGCCAGCAGCTCCCCGGTGGGACCCCCCTACGAGCAGTACTTC
CASSSPVGPPYEQYF
>TRBV12-3/TRBV12-4|NA|NA|TRBJ2-1
TGTGCCAGCAGTCTCGCACTAAACAATGAGCAGTTCTTC
CASSLALNNEQFF
>TRBV4-1|few|NA|TRBJ1-2
TGTGCCAGCAGCCAAAGTACCGGGGAAGGCTACACCTTC
CASSQSTGEGYTF
>TRBV9|NA|TRBD1|TRBJ2-4
TGTGCCAGCAGCGCAGAACAGGGGAACATTCAGTACTTC
CASSAEQGNIQYF
>TRBV7-9|NA|NA|TRBJ2-5
TGTGCCGGTGGACCGAACCAAGAGACCCAGTACTTC
CAGGPNQETQYF
>TRBV29-1|NA|NA|TRBJ1-4
TGCAGCGTTGCGCCCGTCGCTAATGAAAAACTGTTTTTT
CSVAPVANEKLFF
>TRBV2|few|NA|TRBJ1-1
TGTGCCAGCAGAGACGACACTGAAGCTTTCTTT
CASRDDTEAFF
>TRBV6-2/TRBV6-3|NA|NA|TRBJ2-1
TGTGCCAGCAGTCCCCTTCTCCGGTCATCCTACAATGAGCAGTTCTTC
CASSPLLRSSYNEQFF
>TRBV13|NA|NA|TRBJ2-3
TGTGCCAGCAGCTTAGGCTTTGGTCAGGGGCGGACAGATACGCAGTATTTT
CASSLGFGQGRTDTQYF
>TRBV10-2|few|NA|TRBJ1-1
TGCGCCACCACTTTAGGGTCGGGCACTGAAGCTTTCTTT
CATTLGSGTEAFF